The 14 T cell receptor beta chains reported below all come from one sample, sequenced in a study of T-cell reconstitution after alpha-beta-depleted transplantation in children. The study's findings and limits: T-cell counts and diversity at one year following transplant were attributed mainly to newly produced T cells.

Their target antigens are unknown. Preparation of the TCRbeta library used unique molecular identifiers. TCRdb independently ran MiXCR on the PCR reads; one entry per CDR3 protein. The sample lists 250,000 to 300,000 distinct CDR3 sequences, just over 7.5% occurring once. The sequences come from peripheral blood, collected 360 days after TCRalphabeta/CD19-depleted stem cell transplant. These receptors were obtained from a female patient aged 2-10 years who had a stem cell transplant for Fanconi anemia, so the T cells may come from the graft donor.

This clonotype was seen only a few times. V is TRBV4-3 and J is TRBJ1-5; the match to TRBD1 covers 9 bases. The germline V gene has CDR1 LGHNA and CDR2 YSLEER. V lost 4 bases and J lost 4; bases outside the gene matches: 5. CDR3 length equals 15 residues. This chain's CDR3 is CASSLQQGANQPQHF. CDR3 nucleotides: TGCGCCAGCAGCCTTCAACAGGGGGCGAATCAGCCCCAGCATTTT.

This clonotype has more than one count but fewer than ten. The CDR3 region is CASSAGQGEQFF. The CDR3 DNA reads TGTGCCAGCAGCGCGGGGCAGGGTGAGCAGTTCTTC. The chain recombines TRBV11-1 with TRBJ2-1; TRBD2 is a possible D gene (6 bases). Germline V gene sequence: CDR1 SGHAT, CDR2 FQDESV (reference sequence). This CDR3 comprises 12 residues. Trimming removed 5 bases at V and 9 bases at J, with 11 bases between.

In this sample, this clonotype turned up many times. The chain uses TRBV7-2 and TRBJ1-1; D is possibly TRBD1 (5 bases). Germline loops: CDR1 SGHTA, CDR2 FQGNSA. The CDR3 contains 15 residues. V gave up 1 base and J gave up 2 bases, with 11 bases separating them. CDR3 in DNA: TGTGCCAGCAGCTTAGACCTCAGGGAAAACACTGAAGCTTTCTTT. It encodes CASSLDLRENTEAFF. The full variable domain, completed using reference TRBV7-2 and TRBJ1-1, is GAGVSQSPSNKVTEKGKDVELRCDPISGHTALYWYRQSLGQGLEFLIYFQGNSAPDKSGLPSDRFSAERTGGSVSTLTIQRTQQEDSAVYLCASSLDLRENTEAFFGQGTRLTVV.

This clonotype was observed a handful of times. This chain links TRBV28 with TRBJ1-3; unclear D gene. Trimming removed 8 bases from V and 0 bases from J, with 17 bases in between. The CDR3 is 16 residues long. CDR1 and CDR2 from the germline V gene are MDHEN and SYDVKM. The CDR3 coding sequence is TGTGCCAGCTGGGGAGCCCTAGAACACTCTGGAAACACCATATATTTT. Translated, it gives CASWGALEHSGNTIYF.

This clonotype was picked up many times. The chain is built from TRBV5-1 and TRBJ2-7; no reliable D call. Trimming pared 0 bases from V and 3 bases from J, leaving 7 bases between. From germline, CDR1 is SGHRS and CDR2 YFSETQ. The CDR3 has 13 amino acids. CDR3 residues: CASSLDNNYEQYV. The DNA of the CDR3 is TGCGCCAGCAGCTTGGACAACAACTACGAGCAGTACGTC.

This clonotype was found a few times. The chain uses TRBV7-9 and TRBJ1-2; D perhaps matches TRBD1 (6 bases). Trimming took 4 bases from V and 0 from J, leaving 15 bases between them. Germline V gene sequence: CDR1 SEHNR, CDR2 FQNEAQ (reference sequence). The CDR3 runs 16 residues. DNA for the CDR3: TGTGCCAGCAGCTCCTTAGGGGGAAGAGCTAACTATGGCTACACCTTC. Translated: CASSSLGGRANYGYTF.

This clonotype was seen repeatedly, ten times or more. Mismatch with germline at one junction end may stem from a read error. The chain has TRBV28 and TRBJ1-6, with D uncertain. CDR3 length: 10 residues. Germline V gene data show CDR1 as MDHEN and CDR2 as SYDVKM. The CDR3 loop reads CAGRCWPLHF. DNA of the CDR3: TGTGCCGGCAGGTGTTGGCCCCTCCACTTT.

This clonotype has at least ten counts. The genes are TRBV20-1 and TRBJ1-1; D remains ambiguous. CDR3 size: 13 residues. The ends were cut back, 5 bases at V and 3 bases at J, with 13 bases in the middle. In germline, CDR1 is DFQATT, CDR2 SNEGSKA (reference sequence). CDR3 protein: CSAEGGWDTEAFF. The CDR3 DNA reads as TGCAGTGCTGAGGGAGGTTGGGACACTGAAGCTTTCTTT.

The genes are TRBV20-1 and TRBJ1-1, with unresolved D. The CDR3 covers 15 residues. V was trimmed by 7 bases and J by 11 bases, leaving 29 bases between them. CDR1 DFQATT and CDR2 SNEGSKA come from the germline V gene (reference sequence). For the CDR3, the DNA is TGCAGTGTCCCGAGGTCAGACCTCCCCCCCCTCAAGGCTTTCTTT. Amino acids: CSVPRSDLPPLKAFF.

This clonotype was seen ten or more times. CDR3 nucleotide sequence: TGTGCCAGCAGCTTACTCCCGGACTACAATGAGCAGTTCTTC. It codes for CASSLLPDYNEQFF. The V call is TRBV7-2, the J call TRBJ2-1; unclear D gene. The germline V gene has CDR1 SGHTA and CDR2 FQGNSA. The CDR3 has 14 residues. Deletions cut 2 bases from V and 3 bases from J, with 8 bases between. Full variable domain (missing parts from reference TRBV7-2 and TRBJ2-1): GAGVSQSPSNKVTEKGKDVELRCDPISGHTALYWYRQSLGQGLEFLIYFQGNSAPDKSGLPSDRFSAERTGGSVSTLTIQRTQQEDSAVYLCASSLLPDYNEQFFGPGTRLTVL.

The DNA of the CDR3 is TGTGCCAGCAGCCCCGTCGGGTTTCCCTACGAGCAGTACTTC. It yields the protein CASSPVGFPYEQYF. J is TRBJ2-7 and V is TRBV12-3 or TRBV12-4; D is unclear. This CDR3 is built from 14 residues. Deletions cut 6 bases from V and 2 bases from J, with 14 bases between.

A few counts support this clonotype. The V call is TRBV5-4, the J call TRBJ2-1; 9 bases map to TRBD2. The CDR3 spans 16 residues. The trim removed 0 bases at V and 6 bases at J, leaving 7 bases unmatched. CDR1 is SGHNT and CDR2 is YYREEE in the germline V gene (reference sequence). CDR3 sequence reads: CASSLGAGGPFNEQFF. CDR3 coding DNA: TGTGCCAGCAGCTTGGGCGCGGGAGGGCCATTCAATGAGCAGTTCTTC.

This clonotype was detected only a few times. The chain carries TRBV19 and TRBJ2-7; 8 bases fit TRBD1. Trimming removed 5 bases from V and 2 bases from J; junction bases left unmatched: 11. CDR3 size: 16 residues. The germline CDR1 and CDR2 sequences are LNHDA and SQIVND (reference sequence). CDR3: CASSSAGTGPPYEQYF. DNA for the CDR3: TGTGCCAGTAGTTCCGCCGGGACAGGACCCCCCTACGAGCAGTACTTC.

This clonotype was recorded many times. The chain couples TRBV20-1 to TRBJ2-7; weak D call: TRBD2 (6 bases). V was shortened by 4 bases and J by 2 bases, with 12 bases between the two germline ends. This CDR3 spans 13 amino acids. The germline gives CDR1 DFQATT, CDR2 SNEGSKA (reference sequence). The chain's CDR3 is CSAKRDSTYEQYV. For the CDR3, the DNA is TGCAGTGCTAAACGGGACTCCACCTACGAGCAGTACGTC.